A single sample gave rise to the 19 T cell receptor beta chains below, sequenced in a study of OX40 agonist ivuxolimab in advanced cancers. Repertoires were generated with immunoSEQ multiplex PCR, while TCRdb's copy carries only in-frame clones and drops some. The repertoire consists of about 72,000 clones, with about 88% occurring once and the leading ten covering around 0.96%. Specimen: CD4+ or CD8+ T cells sorted from blood, collected in a trial of the OX40 agonist ivuxolimab. All receptors come from an adult with an advanced solid tumor such as melanoma, head and neck, liver or kidney cancer.

The chain uses TRBV28 and TRBJ2-5; 7 positions match TRBD2. CDR1 is MDHEN, CDR2 SYDVKM, per germline. CDR3 length equals 15 residues. Germline trimming cut 8 bases from V and 1 base from J; bases unmatched to any gene: 10. In DNA form, the CDR3 reads TGTGCCAGCCCCCCTAGCGGAGTTCTCCAAGAGACCCAGTACTTC. Its translation: CASPPSGVLQETQYF.

V usage is TRBV11-3 and J usage is TRBJ2-1, with TRBD2 identical over 9 bases. The trim removed 1 base at V and 6 bases at J, leaving 4 bases unmatched. The germline CDR1 and CDR2 sequences are SGHNT and YENEEA. The CDR3 is 15 residues long. The CDR3 spells CASSLGSSGVNEQFF. The CDR3 coding sequence is TGTGCCAGCAGCTTAGGGTCTAGCGGGGTCAATGAGCAGTTCTTC.

This clone is a singleton in its sample. The chain is built from TRBV28 and TRBJ1-2, with D maybe TRBD1 (5 bases). Trimming shortened V by 5 bases and J by 4 bases, and 11 bases separated the two germline ends. CDR3 length equals 13 residues. Per germline, CDR1 MDHEN and CDR2 SYDVKM. The CDR3 nucleotides are TGTGCCAGCAGTATCGGGACTCTCTATGGCTACACCTTC. This codes for CASSIGTLYGYTF.

Concerning this clone: A junction boundary mismatches the germline segment, possibly from a read error. V gene TRBV18 combines with J gene TRBJ2-3; 7 bases are a match to TRBD1. In germline, CDR1 is KGHSH, CDR2 LQKENI. The CDR3 is 14 residues long. The CDR3 spells CASSPMGQQGRPFF. The CDR3 nucleotides are TGTGCCAGCTCACCAATGGGTCAACAGGGGCGACCATTTTTT.

V is TRBV5-1 and J is TRBJ2-7; 11 positions agree with TRBD1. The CDR3 extends over 15 amino acids. The germline gives CDR1 SGHRS, CDR2 YFSETQ. With V trimmed by 4 bases and J by 5 bases, 8 bases remained unmatched. This CDR3 reads CASSPGQGVVNEQYF. In nucleotides, the CDR3 is TGCGCCAGCAGCCCGGGACAGGGGGTGGTCAACGAGCAGTACTTC.

This CDR3 is CASSVGGSPADTQYF. The CDR3 coding sequence is TGTGCCAGCAGTGTGGGCGGGAGTCCCGCAGATACGCAGTATTTT. The rearrangement joins TRBV2 to TRBJ2-3; 7 nucleotides agree with TRBD2. The length of the CDR3 is 15 residues. Germline CDR1 is SNHLY and CDR2 is FYNNEI. The ends lost 4 bases at V and 4 bases at J; junction bases unmatched: 8.

The chain combines TRBV21-1 with TRBJ2-7; TRBD1, the table's D call, was not compared with the DNA. TRBV21-1 is recorded as a pseudogene. This CDR3 spans 15 amino acids. CDR3 region: CASSKEGDQTDEQYF. Here the CDR3 DNA reads TGTGCCAGCAGCAAAGAGGGGGACCAAACGGACGAGCAGTACTTC.

The gene calls are TRBV30 and TRBJ2-1; D gene ambiguous. The germline CDR1 and CDR2 sequences are GTSNPN and SVGIG (reference sequence). Trimming took 4 bases from V and 1 from J, leaving 8 bases between them. The CDR3 spans 13 residues. CDR3 DNA sequence: TGTGCCTGGAAACGCCCTTCCTACAATGAGCAGTTCTTC. The encoded protein is CAWKRPSYNEQFF.

The genes are TRBV7-7 and TRBJ2-1, with D maybe TRBD1 (5 bases). V was pared by 5 bases and J by 0 bases, with 14 bases between. This CDR3 contains 16 residues. Germline V gene lookup returns CDR1 SSHAT and CDR2 FNYEAQ (reference sequence). This CDR3 reads CASSPMTASSYNEQFF. CDR3 bases: TGTGCCAGCAGCCCCATGACAGCGAGCTCCTACAATGAGCAGTTCTTC.

This chain uses TRBV7-9 with TRBJ2-2; D is uncertain. The CDR3 has 14 residues. V lost 1 base to trimming and J lost 5 bases, with 8 bases between them. Germline CDR1 is SEHNR and CDR2 is FQNEAQ (reference sequence). The CDR3 region is CASSLETETGELFF. The DNA for the CDR3 is TGTGCCAGCAGCTTAGAAACGGAAACCGGGGAGCTGTTTTTT.

V is TRBV7-9 and J is TRBJ2-3; 10 positions match TRBD1. V lost 3 bases, J lost 0 bases, and 0 bases stayed unmatched. Looked up from germline, CDR1 is SEHNR and CDR2 is FQNEAQ (reference sequence). This CDR3 contains 15 residues. The CDR3 DNA sequence: TGTGCCAGCAGCTTGGGACAGGGGAGCACAGATACGCAGTATTTT. Its translation: CASSLGQGSTDTQYF.

This clone was counted only a few times. This chain uses TRBV19 with TRBJ1-5, with D possibly matching TRBD1 (5 bases). The CDR3 loop spans 16 amino acids. Germline V lookup: CDR1 LNHDA, CDR2 SQIVND (reference sequence). V lost 4 bases and J lost 9, with 22 bases in between. CDR3 loop: CASSTLEGAPRGPQHF. CDR3 sequence (DNA): TGTGCCAGTAGTACCCTGGAAGGGGCCCCTCGCGGGCCCCAGCATTTT.

The chain joins TRBV28 to TRBJ1-1, with a possible D match to TRBD1 (5 bases). The CDR3 length is 15 residues. CDR1 is MDHEN and CDR2 is SYDVKM in the germline V gene. Trimming took 6 bases from V and 1 from J, leaving 15 bases between them. The CDR3 nucleotides read TGTGCCAGCAGGACTTGGGGGAGAAGGAACACTGAAGCTTTCTTT. Residues: CASRTWGRRNTEAFF.

The chain couples TRBV20-1 to TRBJ1-5, with a possible D match to TRBD1 (6 bases). The germline gives CDR1 DFQATT, CDR2 SNEGSKA (reference sequence). V was shortened by 7 bases and J by 4 bases, with 8 bases between the two germline ends. This CDR3 contains 11 residues. CDR3 bases: TGCAGTGTGAGGGGGAATCAGCCCCAGCATTTT. Amino acids: CSVRGNQPQHF.

The chain has TRBV7-9 and TRBJ2-5; a possible D gene is TRBD2 (6 bases). V was shortened by 5 bases and J by 4 bases, with 14 bases between the two germline ends. Looked up from germline, CDR1 is SEHNR and CDR2 is FQNEAQ (reference sequence). This CDR3 has 14 amino acids. CDR3 residues: CASSPRRRAETQYF. The DNA of the CDR3 is TGTGCCAGCAGCCCCCGGAGGAGGGCAGAGACCCAGTACTTC.

J is TRBJ2-2 and V is TRBV11-2, with D uncertain. Germline lookup yields CDR1 SGHAT and CDR2 FQNNGV. The CDR3 covers 17 residues. Trimming stripped 1 base from V and 0 bases from J, with 12 bases between. CDR3 residues: CASSLALRNANTGELFF. The CDR3 nucleotides are TGTGCCAGCAGCTTAGCCCTTAGAAACGCGAACACCGGGGAGCTGTTTTTT.

The gene calls are TRBV18 and TRBJ1-1; the match to TRBD1 covers 10 bases. V lost 3 bases to trimming and J lost 3 bases; unmatched junction nucleotides: 7. The CDR3 spans 16 residues. Germline CDR1 reads KGHSH; CDR2 reads LQKENI. CDR3 sequence reads: CASSPDRGRRDTEAFF. CDR3 DNA sequence: TGTGCCAGCTCACCCGACAGGGGGCGGCGGGACACTGAAGCTTTCTTT.

The chain uses TRBV5-4 and TRBJ2-6; 12 bases line up with TRBD2. Germline loops: CDR1 SGHNT, CDR2 YYREEE (reference sequence). The CDR3 is 18 residues long. V shed 2 bases, J shed 2 bases, and the junction held 5 bases outside the gene matches. CDR3 DNA sequence: TGTGCCAGCAGCTTCCCTAGCGGGAGGGCCGCTGGGGCCAACGTCCTGACTTTC. Protein sequence: CASSFPSGRAAGANVLTF.

The chain combines TRBV28 with TRBJ1-6; D might be TRBD1 (5 bases). This CDR3 spans 15 amino acids. With 5 bases removed from V and 4 bases from J, the gap between germline ends came to 12 bases. Per germline, CDR1 MDHEN and CDR2 SYDVKM. For the CDR3, the DNA is TGTGCCAGCAGTCCACAGGTGGGGTATAATTCACCCCTCCACTTT. It encodes CASSPQVGYNSPLHF.